This TCR beta chain appears in the sequencing data of a study of cytomegalovirus exposure and HLA in healthy donors. Study outcomes and limitations: The study flagged some 180 TCR beta chains as cytomegalovirus-associated. A subsequent analysis found that TCR clusters from the first cohort also tended to co-occur in the 90 to 150 validation repertoires, with 90% to 95% of cluster scores above 0. Many donors shared some public TCRs, even though most TCR sequences were rare.

The data were produced by immunoSEQ multiplex PCR, yet TCRdb's version contains in-frame clones alone and is incomplete. The sample lists approximately 160,000 clones; roughly nine tenths were seen once. A note on this clone: Its antigen remains unknown.

The CDR3 covers 13 residues. The ends were cut back, 4 bases at V and 6 bases at J, with 12 bases in the middle. The V call is TRBV5-3, the J call TRBJ2-3; D gene ambiguous. TRBV5-3 is treated as an ORF (open reading frame) with a function not yet certain. Sequenced material: PBMCs. The source is a woman younger than 30 in good health and CMV-seropositive. CDR3 amino acids: CARSRRLRDTQYF. In nucleotides, the CDR3 is TGTGCCAGAAGCCGACGTTTGAGGGATACGCAGTATTTT.